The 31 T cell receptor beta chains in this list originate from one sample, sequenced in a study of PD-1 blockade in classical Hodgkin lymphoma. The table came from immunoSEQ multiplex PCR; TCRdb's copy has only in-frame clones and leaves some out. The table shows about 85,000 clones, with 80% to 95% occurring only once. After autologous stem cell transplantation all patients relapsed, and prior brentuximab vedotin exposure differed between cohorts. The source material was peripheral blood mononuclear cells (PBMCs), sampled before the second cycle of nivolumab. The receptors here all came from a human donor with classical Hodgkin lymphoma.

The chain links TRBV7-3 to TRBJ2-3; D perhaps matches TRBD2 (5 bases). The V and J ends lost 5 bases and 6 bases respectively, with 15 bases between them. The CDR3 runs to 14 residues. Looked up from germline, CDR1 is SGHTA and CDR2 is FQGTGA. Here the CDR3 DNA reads TGTGCCAGCAGCACCCTCAGCGGTGGGGATACGCAGTATTTT. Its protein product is CASSTLSGGDTQYF.

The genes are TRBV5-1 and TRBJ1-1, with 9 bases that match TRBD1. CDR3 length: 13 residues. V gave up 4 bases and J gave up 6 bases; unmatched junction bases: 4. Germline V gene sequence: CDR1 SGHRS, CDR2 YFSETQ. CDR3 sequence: CASSRDRAAEAFF. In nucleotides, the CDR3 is TGCGCCAGCAGCCGGGACAGGGCTGCTGAAGCTTTCTTT.

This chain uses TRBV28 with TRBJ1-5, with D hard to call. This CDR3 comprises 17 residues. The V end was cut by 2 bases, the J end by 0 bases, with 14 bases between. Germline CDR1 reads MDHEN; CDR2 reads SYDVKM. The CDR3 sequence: CASSLGEGSASNQPQHF. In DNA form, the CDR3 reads TGTGCCAGCAGTTTAGGAGAGGGTTCTGCTAGCAATCAGCCCCAGCATTTT.

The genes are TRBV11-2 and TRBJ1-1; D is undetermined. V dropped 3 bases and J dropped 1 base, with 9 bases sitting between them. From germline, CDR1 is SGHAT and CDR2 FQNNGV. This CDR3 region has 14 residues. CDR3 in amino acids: CASSFFRQNTEAFF. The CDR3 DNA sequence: TGTGCCAGCAGCTTCTTCAGACAGAACACTGAAGCTTTCTTT.

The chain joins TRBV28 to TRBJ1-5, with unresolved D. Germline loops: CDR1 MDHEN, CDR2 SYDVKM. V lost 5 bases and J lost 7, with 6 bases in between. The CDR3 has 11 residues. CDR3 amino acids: CASSALQPQHF. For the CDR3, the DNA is TGTGCCAGCAGTGCCTTACAGCCCCAGCATTTT.

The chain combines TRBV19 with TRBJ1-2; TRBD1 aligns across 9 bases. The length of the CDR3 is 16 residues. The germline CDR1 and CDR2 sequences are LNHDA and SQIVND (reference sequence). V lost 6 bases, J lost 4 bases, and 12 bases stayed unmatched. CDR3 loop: CASRADQTGGSYGYTF. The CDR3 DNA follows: TGTGCCAGTAGGGCTGACCAAACAGGGGGCAGCTATGGCTACACCTTC.

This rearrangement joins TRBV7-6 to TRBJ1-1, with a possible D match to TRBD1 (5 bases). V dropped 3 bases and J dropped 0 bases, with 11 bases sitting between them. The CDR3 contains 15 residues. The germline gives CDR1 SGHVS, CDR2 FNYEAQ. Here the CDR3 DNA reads TGTGCCAGCAGCTTCAGCGGGGGTATGAACACTGAAGCTTTCTTT. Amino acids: CASSFSGGMNTEAFF.

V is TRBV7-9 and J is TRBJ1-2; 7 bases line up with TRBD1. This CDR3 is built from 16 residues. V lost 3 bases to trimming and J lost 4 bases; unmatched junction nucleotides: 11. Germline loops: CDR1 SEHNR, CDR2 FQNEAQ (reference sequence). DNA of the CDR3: TGTGCCAGCAGCTTGGCAGGGGGTAGTGGCTTCTATGGCTACACCTTC. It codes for CASSLAGGSGFYGYTF.

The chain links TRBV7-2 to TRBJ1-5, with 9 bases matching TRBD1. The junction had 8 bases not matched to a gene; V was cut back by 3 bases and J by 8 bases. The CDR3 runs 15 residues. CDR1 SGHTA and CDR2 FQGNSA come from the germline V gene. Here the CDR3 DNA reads TGTGCCAGCAGCTTTTACGCGGACAGGGGCGAGCCCCAGCATTTT. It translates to CASSFYADRGEPQHF.

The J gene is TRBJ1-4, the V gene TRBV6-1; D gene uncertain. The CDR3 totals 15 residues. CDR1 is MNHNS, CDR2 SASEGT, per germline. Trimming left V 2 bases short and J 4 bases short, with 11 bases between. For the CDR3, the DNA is TGTGCCAGCAGTGAAACACGGTCGCTTAATGAAAAACTGTTTTTT. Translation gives CASSETRSLNEKLFF.

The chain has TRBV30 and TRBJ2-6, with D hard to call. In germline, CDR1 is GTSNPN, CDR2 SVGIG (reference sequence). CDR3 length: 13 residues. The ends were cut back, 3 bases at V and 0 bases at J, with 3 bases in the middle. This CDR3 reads CAWRISGANVLTF. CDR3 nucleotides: TGTGCCTGGAGGATCTCTGGGGCCAACGTCCTGACTTTC. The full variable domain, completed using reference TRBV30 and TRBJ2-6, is SQTIHQWPATLVQPVGSPLSLECTVEGTSNPNLYWYRQAAGRGLQLLFYSVGIGQISSEVPQNLSASRPQDRQFILSSKKLLLSDSGFYLCAWRISGANVLTFGAGSRLTVL.

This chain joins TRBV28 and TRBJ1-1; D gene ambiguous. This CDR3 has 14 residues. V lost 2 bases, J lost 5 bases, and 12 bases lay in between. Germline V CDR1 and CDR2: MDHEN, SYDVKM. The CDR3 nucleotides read TGTGCCAGCAGTTTAAGGACGGAACGGACTGAAGCTTTCTTT. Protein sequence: CASSLRTERTEAFF.

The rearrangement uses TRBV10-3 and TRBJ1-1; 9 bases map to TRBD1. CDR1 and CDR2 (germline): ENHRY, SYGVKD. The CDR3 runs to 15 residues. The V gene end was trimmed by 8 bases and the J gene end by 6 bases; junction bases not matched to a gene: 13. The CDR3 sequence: CAIGGTGNGGAEAFF. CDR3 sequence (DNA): TGTGCCATCGGTGGGACAGGGAATGGGGGTGCTGAAGCTTTCTTT.

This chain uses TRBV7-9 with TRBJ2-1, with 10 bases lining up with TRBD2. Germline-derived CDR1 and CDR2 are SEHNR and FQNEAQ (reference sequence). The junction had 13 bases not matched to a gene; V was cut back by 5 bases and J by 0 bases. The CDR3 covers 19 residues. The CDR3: CASSPNVVAGGVSYNEQFF. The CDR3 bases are TGTGCCAGCAGCCCTAATGTGGTAGCGGGGGGTGTCTCCTACAATGAGCAGTTCTTC. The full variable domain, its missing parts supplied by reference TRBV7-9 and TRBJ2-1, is DTGVSQNPRHKITKRGQNVTFRCDPISEHNRLYWYRQTLGQGPEFLTYFQNEAQLEKSRLLSDRFSAERPKGSFSTLEIQRTEQGDSAMYLCASSPNVVAGGVSYNEQFFGPGTRLTVL.

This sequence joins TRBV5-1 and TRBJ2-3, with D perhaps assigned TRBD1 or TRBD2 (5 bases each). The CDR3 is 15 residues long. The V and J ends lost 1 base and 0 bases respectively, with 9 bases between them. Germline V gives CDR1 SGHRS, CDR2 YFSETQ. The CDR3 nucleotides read TGCGCCAGCAGCTTGTATGGGGGAAGCACAGATACGCAGTATTTT. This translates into CASSLYGGSTDTQYF.

CDR3 nucleotides: TGTGCCAGCAGTTCCCCCCAACGCACAGATACGCAGTATTTT. Translating it yields CASSSPQRTDTQYF. V usage is TRBV25-1 and J usage is TRBJ2-3; unclear D gene. Trimming cost V 5 bases and J 1 base, with 10 bases left between them. The length of the CDR3 is 14 residues. CDR1 MGHDK and CDR2 SYGVNS come from the germline V gene.

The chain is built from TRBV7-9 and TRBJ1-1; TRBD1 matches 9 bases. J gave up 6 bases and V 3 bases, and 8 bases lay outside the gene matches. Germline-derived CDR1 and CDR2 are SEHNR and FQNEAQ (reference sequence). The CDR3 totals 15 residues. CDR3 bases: TGTGCCAGCAGCTTGGGACAGGGACTCCGGGCTGAAGCTTTCTTT. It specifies CASSLGQGLRAEAFF.

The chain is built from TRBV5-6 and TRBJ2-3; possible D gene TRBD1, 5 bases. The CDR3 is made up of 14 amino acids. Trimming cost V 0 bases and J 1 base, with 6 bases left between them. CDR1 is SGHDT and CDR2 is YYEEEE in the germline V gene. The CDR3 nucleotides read TGTGCCAGCAGCTTGGTCAGGGGCACAGATACGCAGTATTTT. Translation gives CASSLVRGTDTQYF.

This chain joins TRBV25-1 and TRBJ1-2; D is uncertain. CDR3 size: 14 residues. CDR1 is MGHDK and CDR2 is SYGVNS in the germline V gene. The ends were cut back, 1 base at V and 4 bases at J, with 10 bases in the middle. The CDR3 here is CASSESGRSYGYTF. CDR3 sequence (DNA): TGTGCCAGCAGTGAATCGGGCAGGTCCTATGGCTACACCTTC.

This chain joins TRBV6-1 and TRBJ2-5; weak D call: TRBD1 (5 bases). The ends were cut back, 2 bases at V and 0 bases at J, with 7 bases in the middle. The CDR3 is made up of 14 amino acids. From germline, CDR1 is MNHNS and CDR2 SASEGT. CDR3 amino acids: CASSEPGYQETQYF. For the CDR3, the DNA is TGTGCCAGCAGTGAACCAGGGTACCAAGAGACCCAGTACTTC.

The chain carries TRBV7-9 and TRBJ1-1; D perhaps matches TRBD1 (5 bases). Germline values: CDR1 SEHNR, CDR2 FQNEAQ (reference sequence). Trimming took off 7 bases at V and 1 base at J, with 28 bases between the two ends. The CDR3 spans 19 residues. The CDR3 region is CASILPYSGGSVGNTEAFF. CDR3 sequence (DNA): TGTGCCAGCATCCTCCCTTACAGCGGGGGATCGGTGGGGAACACTGAAGCTTTCTTT.

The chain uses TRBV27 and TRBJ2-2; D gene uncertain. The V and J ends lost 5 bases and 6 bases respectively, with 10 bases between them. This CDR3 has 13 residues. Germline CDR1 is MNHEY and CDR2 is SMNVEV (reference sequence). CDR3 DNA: TGTGCCAGCAGTCTTGAAAAGCCCGGGGAGCTGTTTTTT. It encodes CASSLEKPGELFF.

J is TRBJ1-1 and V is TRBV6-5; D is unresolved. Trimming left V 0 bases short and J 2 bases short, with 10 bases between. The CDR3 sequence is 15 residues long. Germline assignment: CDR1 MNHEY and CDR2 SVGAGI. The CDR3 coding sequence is TGTGCCAGCAGTTACTCTGGGGTTGACAACACTGAAGCTTTCTTT. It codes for CASSYSGVDNTEAFF.

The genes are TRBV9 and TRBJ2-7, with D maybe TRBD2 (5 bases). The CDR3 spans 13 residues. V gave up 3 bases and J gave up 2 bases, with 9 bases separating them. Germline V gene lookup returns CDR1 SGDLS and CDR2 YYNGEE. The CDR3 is CASSGGSAYEQYF. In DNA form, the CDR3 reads TGTGCCAGCAGCGGCGGGTCGGCCTACGAGCAGTACTTC.

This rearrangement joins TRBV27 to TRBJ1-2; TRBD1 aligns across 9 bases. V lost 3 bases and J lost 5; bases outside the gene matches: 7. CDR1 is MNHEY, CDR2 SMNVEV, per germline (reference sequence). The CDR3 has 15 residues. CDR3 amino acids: CASSLGDRDPYGYTF. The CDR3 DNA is TGTGCCAGCAGTTTGGGGGACAGGGACCCATATGGCTACACCTTC.

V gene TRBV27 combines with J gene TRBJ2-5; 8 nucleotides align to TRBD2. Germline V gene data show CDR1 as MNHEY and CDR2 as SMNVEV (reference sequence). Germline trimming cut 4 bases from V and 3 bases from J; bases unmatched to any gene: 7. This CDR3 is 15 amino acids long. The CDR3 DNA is TGTGCCAGCAGTTGGGGACTAGGAGGAAAAGAGACCCAGTACTTC. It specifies CASSWGLGGKETQYF.

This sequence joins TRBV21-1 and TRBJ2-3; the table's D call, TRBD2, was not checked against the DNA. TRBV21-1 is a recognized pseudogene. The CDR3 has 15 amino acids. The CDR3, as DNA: TGTGCCAGCACTCGCCAGCGGGAGGGCACAGATACGCAGTATTTT. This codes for CASTRQREGTDTQYF.

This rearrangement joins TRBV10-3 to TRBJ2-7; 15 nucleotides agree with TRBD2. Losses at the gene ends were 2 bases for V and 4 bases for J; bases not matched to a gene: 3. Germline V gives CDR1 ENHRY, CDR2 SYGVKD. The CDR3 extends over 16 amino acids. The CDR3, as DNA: TGTGCCATCAGTGAGCCCGGGACTAGCGGGGGGTACGAGCAGTACTTC. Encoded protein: CAISEPGTSGGYEQYF.

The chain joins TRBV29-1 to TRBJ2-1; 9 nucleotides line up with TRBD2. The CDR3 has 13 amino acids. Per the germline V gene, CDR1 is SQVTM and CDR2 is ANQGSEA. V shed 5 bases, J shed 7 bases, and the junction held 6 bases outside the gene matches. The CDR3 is CSVSSGSRNEQFF. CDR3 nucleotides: TGCAGCGTTAGTAGCGGGAGCAGAAATGAGCAGTTCTTC.

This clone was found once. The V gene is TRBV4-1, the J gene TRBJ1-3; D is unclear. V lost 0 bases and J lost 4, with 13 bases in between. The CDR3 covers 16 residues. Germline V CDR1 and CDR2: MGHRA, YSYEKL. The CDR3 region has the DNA TGCGCCAGCAGCCAAGATCATTCGTGGACGGGAAACACCATATATTTT. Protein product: CASSQDHSWTGNTIYF.

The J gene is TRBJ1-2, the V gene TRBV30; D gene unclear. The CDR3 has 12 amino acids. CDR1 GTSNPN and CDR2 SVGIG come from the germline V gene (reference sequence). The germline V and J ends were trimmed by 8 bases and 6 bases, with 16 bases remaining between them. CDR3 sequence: CASESGIDGYTF. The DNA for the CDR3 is TGTGCCAGCGAGTCCGGGATCGATGGCTACACCTTC.